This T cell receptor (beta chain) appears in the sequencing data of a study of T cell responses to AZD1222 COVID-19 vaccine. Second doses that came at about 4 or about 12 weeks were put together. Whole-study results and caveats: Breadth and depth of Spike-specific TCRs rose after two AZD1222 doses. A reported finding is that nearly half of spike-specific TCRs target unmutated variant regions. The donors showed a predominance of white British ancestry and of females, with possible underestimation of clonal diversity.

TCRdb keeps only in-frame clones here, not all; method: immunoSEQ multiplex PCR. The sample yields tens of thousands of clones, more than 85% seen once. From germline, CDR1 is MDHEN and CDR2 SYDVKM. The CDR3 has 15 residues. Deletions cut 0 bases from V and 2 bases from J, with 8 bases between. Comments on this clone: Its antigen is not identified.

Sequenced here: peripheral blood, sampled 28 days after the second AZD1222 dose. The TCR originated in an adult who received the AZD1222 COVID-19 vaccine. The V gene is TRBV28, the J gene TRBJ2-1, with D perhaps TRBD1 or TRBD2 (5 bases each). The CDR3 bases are TGTGCCAGCAGTTTATGGGGGACGACCTACAATGAGCAGTTCTTC. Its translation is CASSLWGTTYNEQFF. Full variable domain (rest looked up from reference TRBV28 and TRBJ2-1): DVKVTQSSRYLVKRTGEKVFLECVQDMDHENMFWYRQDPGLGLRLIYFSYDVKMKEKGDIPEGYSVSREKKERFSLILESASTNQTSMYLCASSLWGTTYNEQFFGPGTRLTVL.